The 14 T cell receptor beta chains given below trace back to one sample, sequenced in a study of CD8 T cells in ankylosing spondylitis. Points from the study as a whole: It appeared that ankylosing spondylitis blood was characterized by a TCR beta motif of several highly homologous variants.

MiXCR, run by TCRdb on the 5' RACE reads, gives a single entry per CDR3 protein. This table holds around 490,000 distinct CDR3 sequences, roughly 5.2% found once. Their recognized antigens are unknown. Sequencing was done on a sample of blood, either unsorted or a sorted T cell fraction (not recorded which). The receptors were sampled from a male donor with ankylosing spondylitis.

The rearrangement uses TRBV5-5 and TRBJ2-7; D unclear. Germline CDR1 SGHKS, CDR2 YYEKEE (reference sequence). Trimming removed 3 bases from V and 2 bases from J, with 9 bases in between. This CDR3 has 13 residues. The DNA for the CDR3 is TGTGCCAGCAGCTCTGAATTTACCTACGAGCAGTACTTC. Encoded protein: CASSSEFTYEQYF. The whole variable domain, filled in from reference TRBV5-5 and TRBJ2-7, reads DAGVTQSPTHLIKTRGQQVTLRCSPISGHKSVSWYQQVLGQGPQFIFQYYEKEERGRGNFPDRFSARQFPNYSSELNVNALLLGDSALYLCASSSEFTYEQYFGPGTRLTVT.

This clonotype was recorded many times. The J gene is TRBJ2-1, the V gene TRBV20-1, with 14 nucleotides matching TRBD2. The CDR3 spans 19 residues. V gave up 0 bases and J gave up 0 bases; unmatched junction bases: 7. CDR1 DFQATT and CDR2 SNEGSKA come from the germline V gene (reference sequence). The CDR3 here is CSARDRTSGRTSSYNEQFF. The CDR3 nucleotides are TGCAGTGCTAGAGACCGGACTAGCGGGAGGACGAGCTCCTACAATGAGCAGTTCTTC.

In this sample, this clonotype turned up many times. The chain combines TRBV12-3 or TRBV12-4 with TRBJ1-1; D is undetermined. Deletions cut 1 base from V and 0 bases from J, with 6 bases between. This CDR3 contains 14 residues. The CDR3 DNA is TGTGCCAGCAGTTTAGGACGGATGAACACTGAAGCTTTCTTT. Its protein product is CASSLGRMNTEAFF.

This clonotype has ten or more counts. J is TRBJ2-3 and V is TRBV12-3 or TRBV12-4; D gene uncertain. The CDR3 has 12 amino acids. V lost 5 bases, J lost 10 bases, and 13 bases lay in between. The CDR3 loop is CASSPQMPPQYF. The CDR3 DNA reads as TGTGCCAGCAGTCCTCAGATGCCCCCGCAGTATTTT.

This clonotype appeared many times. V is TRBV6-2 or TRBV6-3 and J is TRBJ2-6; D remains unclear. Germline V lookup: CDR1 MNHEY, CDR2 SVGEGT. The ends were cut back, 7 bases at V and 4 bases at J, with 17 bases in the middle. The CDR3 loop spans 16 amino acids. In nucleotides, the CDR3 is TGTGCCAGCACCGTCGGGCCCCTCTCCGGGGCCAACGTCCTGACTTTC. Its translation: CASTVGPLSGANVLTF.

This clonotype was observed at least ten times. The CDR3 nucleotides read TGTGCCAGCAGCTCGGGACTTTACTCCTACAATGAGCAGTTCTTC. This translates into CASSSGLYSYNEQFF. The chain employs TRBV13 and TRBJ2-1, with D perhaps matching TRBD2 (6 bases). The CDR3 extends over 15 amino acids. Trimming pared 4 bases from V and 0 bases from J, leaving 10 bases between. Germline CDR1 is PRHDT and CDR2 is FYEKMQ (reference sequence). The full variable domain, with the rest looked up from reference TRBV13 and TRBJ2-1, is AAGVIQSPRHLIKEKRETATLKCYPIPRHDTVYWYQQGPGQDPQFLISFYEKMQSDKGSIPDRFSAQQFSDYHSELNMSSLELGDSALYFCASSSGLYSYNEQFFGPGTRLTVL.

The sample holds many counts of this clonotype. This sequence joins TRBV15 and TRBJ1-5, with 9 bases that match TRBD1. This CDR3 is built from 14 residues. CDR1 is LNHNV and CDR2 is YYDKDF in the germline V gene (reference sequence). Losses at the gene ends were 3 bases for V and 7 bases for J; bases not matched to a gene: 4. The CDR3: CATSSGTGLQPQHF. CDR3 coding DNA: TGTGCCACCAGCAGTGGGACAGGGTTACAGCCCCAGCATTTT.

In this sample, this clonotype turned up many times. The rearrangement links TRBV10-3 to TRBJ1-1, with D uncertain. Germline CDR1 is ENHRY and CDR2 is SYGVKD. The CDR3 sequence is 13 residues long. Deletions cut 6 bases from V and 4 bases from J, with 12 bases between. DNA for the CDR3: TGTGCCATCAGGGCCCCGGGTAGCACTGAAGCTTTCTTT. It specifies CAIRAPGSTEAFF.

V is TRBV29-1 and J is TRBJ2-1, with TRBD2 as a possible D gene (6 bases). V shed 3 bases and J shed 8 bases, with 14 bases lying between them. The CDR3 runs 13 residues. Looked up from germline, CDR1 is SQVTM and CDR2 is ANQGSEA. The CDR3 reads CSVEEGRWDEQFF. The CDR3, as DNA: TGCAGCGTTGAGGAGGGTAGATGGGATGAGCAGTTCTTC.

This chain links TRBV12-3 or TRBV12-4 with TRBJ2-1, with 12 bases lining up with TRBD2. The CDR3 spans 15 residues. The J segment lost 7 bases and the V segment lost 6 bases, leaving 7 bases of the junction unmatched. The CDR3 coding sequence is TGTGCCAGCAGGCTAACTAGCGGGGGGCGAAATGAGCAGTTCTTC. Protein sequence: CASRLTSGGRNEQFF.

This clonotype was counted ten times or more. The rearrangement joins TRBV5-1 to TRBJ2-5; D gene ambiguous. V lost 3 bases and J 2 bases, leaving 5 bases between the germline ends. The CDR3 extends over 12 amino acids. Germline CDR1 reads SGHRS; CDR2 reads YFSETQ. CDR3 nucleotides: TGCGCCAGCAGCTCTAATCAAGAGACCCAGTACTTC. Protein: CASSSNQETQYF.

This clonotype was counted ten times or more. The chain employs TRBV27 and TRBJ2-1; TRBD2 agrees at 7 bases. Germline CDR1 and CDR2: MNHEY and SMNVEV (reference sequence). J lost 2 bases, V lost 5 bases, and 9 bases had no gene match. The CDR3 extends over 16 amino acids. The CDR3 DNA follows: TGTGCCAGCAGTCCCTTGGCGGGAGTGGCCTACAATGAGCAGTTCTTC. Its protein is CASSPLAGVAYNEQFF.

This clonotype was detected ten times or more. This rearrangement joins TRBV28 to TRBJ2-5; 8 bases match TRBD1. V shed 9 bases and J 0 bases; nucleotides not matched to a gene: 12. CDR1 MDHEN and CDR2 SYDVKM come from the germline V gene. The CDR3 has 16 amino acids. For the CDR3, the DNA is TGTGCCAGTCTGGGAACTGGACAGGGCCACCAAGAGACCCAGTACTTC. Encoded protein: CASLGTGQGHQETQYF.

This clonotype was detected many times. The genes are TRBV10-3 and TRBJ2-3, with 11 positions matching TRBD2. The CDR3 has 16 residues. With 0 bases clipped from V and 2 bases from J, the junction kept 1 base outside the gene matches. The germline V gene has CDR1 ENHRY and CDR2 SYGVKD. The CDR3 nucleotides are TGTGCCATCAGTGAGTCGACTAGCGGGGACACAGATACGCAGTATTTT. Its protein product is CAISESTSGDTDTQYF.